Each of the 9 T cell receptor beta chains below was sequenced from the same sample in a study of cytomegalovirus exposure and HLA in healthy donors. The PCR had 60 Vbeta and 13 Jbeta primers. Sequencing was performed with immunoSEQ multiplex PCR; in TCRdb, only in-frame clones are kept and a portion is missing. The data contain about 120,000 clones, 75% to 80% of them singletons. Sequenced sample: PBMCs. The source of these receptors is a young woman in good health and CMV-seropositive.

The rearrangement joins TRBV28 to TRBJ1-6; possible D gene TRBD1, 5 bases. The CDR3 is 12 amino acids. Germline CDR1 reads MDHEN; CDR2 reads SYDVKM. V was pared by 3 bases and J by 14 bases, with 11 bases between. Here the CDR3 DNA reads TGTGCCAGCAGTTTGGGGACTGGGGCCCTCCACTTT. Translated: CASSLGTGALHF.

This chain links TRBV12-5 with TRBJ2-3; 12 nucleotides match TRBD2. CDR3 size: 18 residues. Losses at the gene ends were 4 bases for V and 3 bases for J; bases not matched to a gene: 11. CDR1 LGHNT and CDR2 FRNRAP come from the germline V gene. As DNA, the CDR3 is TGTGCTAGTGGTTCTGGTCTAGCGGGGGGGTTTGAGACAGATACGCAGTATTTT. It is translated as CASGSGLAGGFETDTQYF.

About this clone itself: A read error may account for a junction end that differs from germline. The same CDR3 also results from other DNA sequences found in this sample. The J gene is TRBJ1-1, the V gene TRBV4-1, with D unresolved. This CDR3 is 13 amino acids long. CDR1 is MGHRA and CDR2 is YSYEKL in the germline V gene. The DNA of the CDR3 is TGCGCCAGCAGCCACCCGTTGAACACCGAAGCTTTCTTT. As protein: CASSHPLNTEAFF.

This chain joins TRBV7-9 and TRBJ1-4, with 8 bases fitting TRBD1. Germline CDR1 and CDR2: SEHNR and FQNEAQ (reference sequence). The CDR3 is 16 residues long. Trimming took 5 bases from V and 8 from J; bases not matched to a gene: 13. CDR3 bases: TGTGCCAGCAGCGTATCCGGACAGGGTAATAGAGAAAAACTGTTTTTT. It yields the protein CASSVSGQGNREKLFF.

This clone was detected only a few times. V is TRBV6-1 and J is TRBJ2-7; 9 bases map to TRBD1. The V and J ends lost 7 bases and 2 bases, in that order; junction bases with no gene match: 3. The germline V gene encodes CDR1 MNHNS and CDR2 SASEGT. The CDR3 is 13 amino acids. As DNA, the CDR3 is TGTGCCAGCAATTGGGACAGGGCCTACGAGCAGTACTTC. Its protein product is CASNWDRAYEQYF.

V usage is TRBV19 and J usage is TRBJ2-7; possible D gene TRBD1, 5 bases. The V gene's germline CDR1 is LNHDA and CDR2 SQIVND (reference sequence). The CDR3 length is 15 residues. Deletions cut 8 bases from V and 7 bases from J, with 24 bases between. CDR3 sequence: CASSRAGQSGGEQYF. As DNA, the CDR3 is TGTGCCAGTTCCCGGGCAGGGCAGAGTGGTGGGGAGCAGTACTTC.

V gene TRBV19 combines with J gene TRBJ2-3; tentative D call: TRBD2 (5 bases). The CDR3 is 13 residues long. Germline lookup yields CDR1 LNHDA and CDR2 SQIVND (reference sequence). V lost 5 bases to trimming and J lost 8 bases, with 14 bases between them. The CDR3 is CASSVTRDSTQYF. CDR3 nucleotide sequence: TGTGCCAGTAGTGTCACGAGGGATAGTACGCAGTATTTT.

The CDR3, as DNA: TGCGCCAGCAGCCAAGATCCCCCACAGGGGAATCAGCCCCAGCATTTT. This gives the protein CASSQDPPQGNQPQHF. The chain couples TRBV4-1 to TRBJ1-5; 7 bases align to TRBD1. V shed 0 bases and J 4 bases; nucleotides not matched to a gene: 6. The germline gives CDR1 MGHRA, CDR2 YSYEKL. CDR3 size: 16 residues.

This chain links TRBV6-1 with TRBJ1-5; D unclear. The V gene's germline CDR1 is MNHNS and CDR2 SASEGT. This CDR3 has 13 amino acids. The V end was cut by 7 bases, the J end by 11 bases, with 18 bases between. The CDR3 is CASKEGADGSQHF. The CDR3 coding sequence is TGTGCCAGCAAGGAAGGAGCGGACGGGTCCCAGCATTTT.